One and the same sample provided the 9 T cell receptor beta chains below, sequenced in a study of blood T cell repertoires in COVID-19. This table comes from immunoSEQ multiplex PCR, and its TCRdb copy is limited to in-frame clones, with some not included. The sample contains about 42,000 clones, about 70% of which appear only once. The sequencing sample was made of peripheral blood. All receptors derive from a man between 65 and 79 years old with active or convalescent COVID-19.

The rearrangement uses TRBV5-4 and TRBJ2-5, with D unclear. V lost 4 bases and J 2 bases, leaving 3 bases between the germline ends. CDR1 is SGHNT, CDR2 YYREEE, per germline (reference sequence). This CDR3 region has 11 residues. The CDR3 sequence: CASSQQETQYF. CDR3 sequence (DNA): TGTGCCAGCAGCCAACAAGAGACCCAGTACTTC.

The rearrangement joins TRBV11-3 to TRBJ2-4, with 8 bases lining up with TRBD2. Trimming cost V 5 bases and J 5 bases; bases outside gene matches: 8. CDR1 is SGHNT and CDR2 is YENEEA in the germline V gene. CDR3 length: 15 residues. The CDR3 is CASSRGGSGENIQYF. CDR3 bases: TGTGCCAGCAGCAGGGGTGGTAGCGGGGAAAACATTCAGTACTTC.

This clone was observed at least ten times. CDR3 sequence: CASRNDRDTGELFF. The CDR3 DNA reads TGTGCCAGCAGGAATGACAGGGACACCGGGGAGCTGTTTTTT. The chain is built from TRBV25-1 and TRBJ2-2; 7 bases align to TRBD1. CDR1 and CDR2 (germline): MGHDK, SYGVNS. This CDR3 comprises 14 residues. J was trimmed by 3 bases and V by 6 bases; bases with no gene match: 4.

The V gene is TRBV5-1, the J gene TRBJ1-1; weak D call: TRBD1 (6 bases). The CDR3 loop spans 11 amino acids. The V gene lost 7 bases and the J gene lost 3 bases, with 7 bases spanning the gap. In germline, CDR1 is SGHRS, CDR2 YFSETQ. Here the CDR3 reads CASSGDTEAFF. Here the CDR3 DNA reads TGCGCCAGCTCAGGGGACACTGAAGCTTTCTTT.

The rearrangement uses TRBV9 and TRBJ2-1; 8 positions match TRBD2. Germline V gene sequence: CDR1 SGDLS, CDR2 YYNGEE. The V gene end was trimmed by 2 bases and the J gene end by 6 bases; junction bases not matched to a gene: 4. The CDR3 is 14 amino acids. The CDR3 here is CASSVRGGSNEQFF. The CDR3 bases are TGTGCCAGCAGCGTTCGCGGGGGGTCCAATGAGCAGTTCTTC.

This clone was picked up one time. The rearrangement uses TRBV14 and TRBJ2-6, with a weak D call TRBD1 (6 bases). V was trimmed by 4 bases and J by 4 bases, leaving 20 bases between them. The CDR3 contains 18 residues. Germline V lookup: CDR1 SGHDN, CDR2 FVKESK. The CDR3 DNA is TGTGCCAGCAGCCGGGTCAGGGGAGTCGGGGCAGGGGCCAACGTCCTGACTTTC. As protein: CASSRVRGVGAGANVLTF.

The genes are TRBV7-9 and TRBJ1-6; D is unresolved. Trimming pared 4 bases from V and 7 bases from J, leaving 11 bases between. Germline V CDR1 and CDR2: SEHNR, FQNEAQ (reference sequence). This CDR3 comprises 14 residues. The CDR3 DNA sequence: TGTGCCAGCAGCTCAACGGTCGTCAATTCACCCCTCCACTTT. Translation gives CASSSTVVNSPLHF. Together with reference TRBV7-9 and TRBJ1-6, the CDR3 gives the full variable domain: DTGVSQNPRHKITKRGQNVTFRCDPISEHNRLYWYRQTLGQGPEFLTYFQNEAQLEKSRLLSDRFSAERPKGSFSTLEIQRTEQGDSAMYLCASSSTVVNSPLHFGNGTRLTVT.

The chain employs TRBV9 and TRBJ1-1; TRBD1 aligns across 8 bases. Trimming cost V 0 bases and J 0 bases; bases outside gene matches: 1. The CDR3 consists of 15 residues. Germline CDR1 and CDR2: SGDLS and YYNGEE. The CDR3 DNA is TGTGCCAGCAGCGTAGTGACAGGGGTGAACACTGAAGCTTTCTTT. This sequence encodes CASSVVTGVNTEAFF. Combining the CDR3 with reference TRBV9 and TRBJ1-1 gives the whole variable domain DSGVTQTPKHLITATGQRVTLRCSPRSGDLSVYWYQQSLDQGLQFLIQYYNGEERAKGNILERFSAQQFPDLHSELNLSSLELGDSALYFCASSVVTGVNTEAFFGQGTRLTVV.

This clone turned up a few times. The chain combines TRBV25-1 with TRBJ2-7, with 9 bases lining up with TRBD1. The CDR3 consists of 13 residues. V shed 8 bases and J 6 bases; nucleotides not matched to a gene: 8. Germline CDR1 and CDR2: MGHDK and SYGVNS. DNA of the CDR3: TGTGCCAGCCGCCGGGACAGGGAATCCGAGCAGTACTTC. Amino acids: CASRRDRESEQYF.